Shown below are 26 T cell receptor beta chains from a single sample sequenced in a study of T cell responses to AZD1222 COVID-19 vaccine. TCRdb's table, derived via immunoSEQ multiplex PCR, lists solely in-frame clones and lacks some. The table includes tens of thousands of clones, about 80% detected once. The specimen comprised peripheral blood, sampled 28 days after the second AZD1222 dose. The receptors shown here come from an adult who received the AZD1222 COVID-19 vaccine.

The genes are TRBV7-8 and TRBJ2-1; D is tentatively TRBD1 or TRBD2 (5 bases each). The CDR3 covers 14 residues. Germline V gene data show CDR1 as SGHVS and CDR2 as FQNEAQ. V was clipped by 5 bases and J by 3 bases, with 11 bases between them. The DNA of the CDR3 is TGTGCCAGCAGCCCCTCGGGGCACTACAATGAGCAGTTCTTC. Encoded protein: CASSPSGHYNEQFF.

The rearrangement joins TRBV6-4 to TRBJ1-4; D is possibly TRBD1 (5 bases). The V end was cut by 6 bases, the J end by 8 bases, with 16 bases between. Germline assignment: CDR1 MRHNA and CDR2 SNTAGT. This CDR3 is 14 amino acids long. Written as DNA, the CDR3 is TGTGCCAGCAGGGGGGTGCAGGGTGTGGAAAAACTGTTTTTT. It is translated as CASRGVQGVEKLFF.

This chain connects TRBV27 to TRBJ2-3; D is perhaps TRBD2 (5 bases). The CDR3 is 13 residues long. The germline V gene has CDR1 MNHEY and CDR2 SMNVEV (reference sequence). Trimming removed 10 bases at V and 4 bases at J, with 15 bases between. CDR3 nucleotides: TGTGCCACCGGACTCAAGGGTCCAGATACGCAGTATTTT. This codes for CATGLKGPDTQYF.

The chain links TRBV2 to TRBJ2-1; the D is unclear. V was shortened by 4 bases and J by 0 bases, with 7 bases between the two germline ends. The germline gives CDR1 SNHLY, CDR2 FYNNEI. This CDR3 has 14 residues. The CDR3 loop reads CASSALFSYNEQFF. The CDR3 DNA sequence: TGTGCCAGCAGTGCGTTATTCTCCTACAATGAGCAGTTCTTC.

The chain employs TRBV29-1 and TRBJ2-2; D ambiguous. The germline V gene encodes CDR1 SQVTM and CDR2 ANQGSEA. This CDR3 comprises 13 residues. The V end lost 3 bases, the J end lost 1 base, and 6 bases lay between the germline ends. The CDR3 sequence is CSVDSGNTGELFF. The DNA for the CDR3 is TGCAGCGTTGATTCGGGGAACACCGGGGAGCTGTTTTTT.

There are a few counts of this clone. The J gene is TRBJ1-3, the V gene TRBV5-1, with TRBD1 as a possible D gene (5 bases). The length of the CDR3 is 13 residues. CDR1 is SGHRS and CDR2 is YFSETQ in the germline V gene. V lost 6 bases to trimming and J lost 1 base, with 8 bases between them. The CDR3 protein is CASTDNSGNTIYF. The CDR3 DNA is TGCGCCAGCACGGACAATTCTGGAAACACCATATATTTT.

This sequence joins TRBV3-1 (or the pseudogene TRBV3-2) and TRBJ1-2; no clear D. Between the trimmed V and J ends, which lost 3 bases and 4 bases, there was a span of 24 bases. Germline V gives CDR1 LGHDT, CDR2 YNNKEL (reference sequence). CDR3 size: 18 residues. The CDR3 loop is CASSQTYEVDSGVYGYTF. As DNA, the CDR3 is TGTGCCAGCAGCCAGACCTACGAGGTGGACTCGGGAGTCTATGGCTACACCTTC.

The chain recombines TRBV7-8 with TRBJ1-5; 8 bases are shared with TRBD1. The CDR3 has 15 residues. Per germline, CDR1 SGHVS and CDR2 FQNEAQ. V shed 5 bases, J shed 0 bases, and the junction held 3 bases outside the gene matches. The DNA of the CDR3 is TGTGCCAGCAGCAAGACAGGGGCTAGCAATCAGCCCCAGCATTTT. This codes for CASSKTGASNQPQHF.

The rearrangement links TRBV5-1 to TRBJ2-1; 9 bases fit TRBD1. The CDR3 spans 15 residues. The germline CDR1 and CDR2 sequences are SGHRS and YFSETQ. V was pared by 4 bases and J by 8 bases, with 10 bases of the junction left unmatched. The CDR3 spells CASSPSGTGSYEQFF. The CDR3 coding sequence is TGCGCCAGCAGCCCATCCGGGACAGGGTCCTATGAGCAGTTCTTC. Full variable domain (rest looked up from reference TRBV5-1 and TRBJ2-1): KAGVTQTPRYLIKTRGQQVTLSCSPISGHRSVSWYQQTPGQGLQFLFEYFSETQRNKGNFPGRFSGRQFSNSRSEMNVSTLELGDSALYLCASSPSGTGSYEQFFGPGTRLTVL.

V is TRBV27 and J is TRBJ1-4, with D unclear. The CDR3 contains 16 residues. Trimming took off 3 bases at V and 5 bases at J, with 16 bases between the two ends. CDR1 and CDR2 (germline): MNHEY, SMNVEV (reference sequence). CDR3 DNA: TGTGCCAGCAGTTTTGGGCAGCTCCTTCAAAATGAAAAACTGTTTTTT. It specifies CASSFGQLLQNEKLFF.

This sequence joins TRBV30 and TRBJ1-1, with a possible D match to TRBD1 (5 bases). Trimming cost V 0 bases and J 0 bases, with 8 bases left between them. CDR1 is GTSNPN and CDR2 is SVGIG in the germline V gene (reference sequence). The CDR3 is made up of 14 amino acids. For the CDR3, the DNA is TGTGCCTGGAGTGTCCCAGGGCTGAACACTGAAGCTTTCTTT. This sequence encodes CAWSVPGLNTEAFF.

The chain has TRBV5-5 and TRBJ1-6, with a possible D match to TRBD1 (5 bases). The CDR3 is 15 amino acids. Trimming took 6 bases from V and 5 from J, leaving 15 bases between them. Germline CDR1 reads SGHKS; CDR2 reads YYEKEE (reference sequence). In DNA, the CDR3 is TGTGCCAGCAAAGTCAGGGTGAGCAATAATTCACCCCTCCACTTT. Its protein product is CASKVRVSNNSPLHF.

The chain employs TRBV3-1 (or the pseudogene TRBV3-2) and TRBJ1-4, with a possible D match to TRBD1 (6 bases). The CDR3 is made up of 15 amino acids. The V gene lost 5 bases and the J gene lost 1 base, with 11 bases spanning the gap. The V gene's germline CDR1 is LGHDT and CDR2 YNNKEL (reference sequence). In DNA form, the CDR3 reads TGTGCCAGCAGCAATATACAGGGAACTAATGAAAAACTGTTTTTT. This gives the protein CASSNIQGTNEKLFF.

The chain carries TRBV12-3 or TRBV12-4 and TRBJ1-6, with 7 bases fitting TRBD1. This CDR3 is 13 amino acids long. V shed 7 bases, J shed 7 bases, and the junction held 4 bases outside the gene matches. The CDR3 here is CASTEQGNSPLHF. The CDR3 DNA reads TGTGCCAGCACCGAACAGGGGAATTCACCCCTCCACTTT.

Details on this clone: The junction departs from the called germline gene at one end, perhaps through a read error. This chain connects TRBV6-2 or TRBV6-3 to TRBJ1-2; no definite D call. The CDR3 spans 18 residues. Per the germline V gene, CDR1 is MNHEY and CDR2 is SVGEGT. CDR3 region: CASSNSPMRAAAQWGYTF. The CDR3 region has the DNA TGTGCCAGCAGTAACTCCCCGATGAGGGCCGCCGCACAGTGGGGCTACACCTTC.

This sequence joins TRBV5-5 and TRBJ1-4; 8 bases line up with TRBD1. This CDR3 is 15 amino acids long. The germline CDR1 and CDR2 sequences are SGHKS and YYEKEE (reference sequence). J lost 7 bases, V lost 4 bases, and 9 bases had no gene match. Here the CDR3 reads CASSIRTGWGEKLFF. CDR3 in DNA: TGTGCCAGCAGCATAAGGACAGGGTGGGGTGAAAAACTGTTTTTT.

V is TRBV25-1 and J is TRBJ2-3, with TRBD2 as a possible D gene (6 bases). V gave up 8 bases and J gave up 0 bases, with 9 bases separating them. Germline V gives CDR1 MGHDK, CDR2 SYGVNS. The CDR3 length is 13 residues. The CDR3 DNA reads TGTGCCAGCCGAGGGACTAGCACAGATACGCAGTATTTT. As protein: CASRGTSTDTQYF.

CDR3 in DNA: TGCAGCGTTGCGCAGAAAGATAATTCACCCCTCCACTTT. Its translation is CSVAQKDNSPLHF. This chain links TRBV29-1 with TRBJ1-6; no reliable D call. The CDR3 consists of 13 residues. Germline CDR1 and CDR2: SQVTM and ANQGSEA. Trimming took 4 bases from V and 5 from J, leaving 9 bases between them.

The chain links TRBV5-1 to TRBJ1-6; possibly TRBD1 for D (6 bases). The V end was cut by 4 bases, the J end by 0 bases, with 17 bases between. This CDR3 comprises 18 residues. Looked up from germline, CDR1 is SGHRS and CDR2 is YFSETQ. CDR3 sequence reads: CASSTEFRGSSYNSPLHF. CDR3 DNA sequence: TGCGCCAGCAGCACTGAATTCAGGGGCAGCTCCTATAATTCACCCCTCCACTTT.

This clone was detected only a few times. V usage is TRBV24-1 and J usage is TRBJ1-5, with D perhaps matching TRBD1 (6 bases). Deletions cut 6 bases from V and 2 bases from J, with 16 bases between. Germline V gene lookup returns CDR1 KGHDR and CDR2 SFDVKD. CDR3 length: 16 residues. As DNA, the CDR3 is TGTGCCACCAGTTATAACAGGGACCGAGGCAATCAGCCCCAGCATTTT. This translates into CATSYNRDRGNQPQHF.

The chain has TRBV28 and TRBJ1-1; possible D gene TRBD1, 5 bases. Germline assignment: CDR1 MDHEN and CDR2 SYDVKM. This CDR3 has 15 amino acids. V shed 5 bases and J shed 3 bases, with 16 bases lying between them. The CDR3 sequence: CASSPSRRGYTEAFF. The CDR3 DNA reads TGTGCCAGCAGTCCTTCGCGAAGGGGTTACACTGAAGCTTTCTTT.

This chain uses TRBV29-1 with TRBJ1-1, with D possibly matching TRBD1 (6 bases). The CDR3 covers 13 residues. Germline CDR1 SQVTM, CDR2 ANQGSEA. The V end lost 4 bases, the J end lost 0 bases, and 9 bases lay between the germline ends. For the CDR3, the DNA is TGCAGCGTTGCATACAGGGTGAACACTGAAGCTTTCTTT. Translating gives CSVAYRVNTEAFF.

The chain employs TRBV10-2 and TRBJ2-7; TRBD1 aligns across 9 bases. CDR1 and CDR2 from the germline V gene are WSHSY and SAAADI. J gave up 5 bases and V 4 bases, and 9 bases lay outside the gene matches. CDR3 length: 15 residues. In nucleotides, the CDR3 is TGCGCCAGCAGTGGGCCGGGACAGGGTGTCCACGAGCAGTACGTC. Encoded protein: CASSGPGQGVHEQYV.

This chain uses TRBV28 with TRBJ1-3; 7 nucleotides line up with TRBD1. Germline V CDR1 and CDR2: MDHEN, SYDVKM. The CDR3 consists of 17 residues. V gave up 6 bases and J gave up 0 bases; unmatched junction bases: 11. The CDR3 sequence is CASRSLQGVSSGNTIYF. CDR3 bases: TGTGCCAGCAGATCCCTTCAGGGGGTATCCTCTGGAAACACCATATATTTT.

V gene TRBV6-5 combines with J gene TRBJ1-3, with unresolved D. This CDR3 has 14 residues. Trimming stripped 4 bases from V and 0 bases from J, with 7 bases between. The germline V gene encodes CDR1 MNHEY and CDR2 SVGAGI. For the CDR3, the DNA is TGTGCCAGCAGTTCTCGTAGCTCTGGAAACACCATATATTTT. Encoded protein: CASSSRSSGNTIYF.

The CDR3 sequence is CASSSGAATSYEQYF. The CDR3 region has the DNA TGTGCCAGCAGTTCGGGGGCAGCCACATCCTACGAGCAGTACTTC. The V and J genes are TRBV28 and TRBJ2-7; possibly TRBD1 or TRBD2 for D (6 bases each). Per germline, CDR1 MDHEN and CDR2 SYDVKM. With 4 bases removed from V and 1 base from J, the gap between germline ends came to 14 bases. The CDR3 extends over 15 amino acids.